This TCR beta chain was retrieved from a study of T cell responses to AZD1222 COVID-19 vaccine. Study summary: Analysis merged second doses at about 4 or about 12 weeks. Findings and limits, study-wide: Seropositive AZD1222 recipients at baseline numbered only 6 or 7. In a largely white British group with more females than males, clonal diversity was possibly underestimated. Receipt of two AZD1222 doses was followed by a rise in Spike-specific TCR breadth and depth.

Clones were sequenced by immunoSEQ multiplex PCR, and TCRdb holds only the in-frame ones, with some missing. Altogether about 57,000 clones are present, around 86% being singletons, with the ten largest covering roughly a sixth. V shed 5 bases and J shed 1 base, with 8 bases lying between them. This CDR3 has 13 amino acids. Per the germline V gene, CDR1 is MNHEY and CDR2 is SVGAGI. Concerning this clone itself: Its antigen is as yet unknown. In the same sample, other DNA sequences code for this CDR3.

The material sequenced was peripheral blood, taken on day 0 of AZD1222 vaccination. This TCR was sampled from an adult in good health. The genes are TRBV6-5 and TRBJ1-1; weak D call: TRBD1 (5 bases). CDR3 in DNA: TGTGCCAGCAGTACAGACAGGAACACTGAAGCTTTCTTT. It yields the protein CASSTDRNTEAFF.